Listed below are T cell receptor beta chains from one sample, sequenced in a study of T cell changes during pregnancy in multiple sclerosis. Using immunoSEQ multiplex PCR, the repertoire was profiled, and TCRdb retains in-frame clones only, with some absent. The sample shows 70,000 to 90,000 clones, 80% to 95% of them seen only once. This material consisted of peripheral blood, taken in the first trimester of pregnancy. The receptors stem from a female donor with multiple sclerosis, enrolled in a pregnancy study. Each CDR3 is given without its conserved first and last residue. The D gene is left open where the match is weak. Only part of the rows carry a size: once, few, many, or a class if the clone is expanded.

ASRPTGYNEQF	TRBV5-1	-	-
ATRRQGYNEKLF	TRBV5-4	-	TRBD1
ASSQVAGGTEKLF	TRBV4-2	-	TRBD1
AWTFIRLAGYRSYNEQF	TRBV30	-	TRBD2
ASSQEDGSSTEAF	TRBV4-2	few	-
ASSLQGQGVTEAF	TRBV7-2	-	TRBD1
ASSLWGKTYEQY	TRBV4-2	-	-
ASSLSSGSIPYEQY	TRBV7-2	once	-
ASRSLRTGQGYT	TRBV27	few	TRBD1
ASSGRTAINYGYT	TRBV6-6	-	-
ASSYSGGRRTGELF	TRBV6-6	-	-
AISPEGQETQY	TRBV10-3	-	-
ASKRGRDGANVLT	TRBV6-1	-	-
ASSDLRTGLLMGSTQY	TRBV10-2	-	-
ASKTDSYNEQF	TRBV6-1	-	-
ASSLVSSGGPADTQY	TRBV7-2	-	TRBD2
ACRTTGELF	TRBV19	-	-
ASGLFQDSTGANVLT	TRBV12-5	-	-
ASSVGDSGSSSEQF	TRBV9	once	TRBD2
ASSRSTGGYSYEQY	TRBV7-6	-	TRBD1
ASSVVVNQMNTEAF	TRBV9	-	-
ASSLNAGRGIYEQY	TRBV7-9	-	-
ASSLLGQENTEAF	TRBV6-1	-	TRBD1